Listed below are T cell receptor beta chains from one sample, sequenced in a study of shared clonotypes between healthy human individuals. TCRdb keeps only in-frame clones here, not all; method: immunoSEQ multiplex PCR. The sample shows a few hundred thousand clones, roughly 97% of them seen only once. Sequenced material: naive CD4+ T cells sorted from blood. The receptors originated from a woman in her 30s in good health. CDR3s include the opening cysteine and the closing phenylalanine or tryptophan. D genes are given only for firm matches. A row's size may be missing; if present it is once, few, many or a size class.

>.|TRBJ2-1|TRBD1|TRBV10-3
CAISYGTGGSYNEQFF
TGTGCCATCAGTTACGGGACAGGAGGCTCCTACAATGAGCAGTTCTTC
>once|TRBJ2-5|.|TRBV4-1
CASSQEEGKTQYF
TGCGCCAGCAGCCAAGAGGAGGGGAAGACCCAGTACTTC
>.|TRBJ2-3|TRBD2|TRBV7-2
CASSSRTSGSADTQYF
TGTGCCAGCAGCTCCCGGACTAGCGGGAGTGCAGATACGCAGTATTTT
>.|TRBJ1-1|.|TRBV6-5
CASSSPGQNTEAFF
TGTGCCAGCAGTTCCCCGGGACAGAACACTGAAGCTTTCTTT
>.|TRBJ2-2|TRBD2|TRBV29-1
CSVLSGVNTGELFF
TGCAGCGTGCTTAGCGGGGTGAACACCGGGGAGCTGTTTTTT
>.|TRBJ1-3|.|TRBV5-4
CASSPEATGTIYF
TGTGCCAGCAGCCCCGAGGCAACTGGCACCATATATTTT
>.|TRBJ2-7|TRBD1|TRBV28
CASTRQGVGYEQYF
TGTGCCAGCACAAGACAGGGGGTAGGATACGAGCAGTACTTC
>once|TRBJ2-2|.|TRBV28
CASTAITSWGTGELFF
TGTGCCAGCACGGCAATAACTAGTTGGGGTACCGGGGAGCTGTTTTTT
>.|TRBJ2-7|.|TRBV18
CASSPGSSYEQYF
TGTGCCAGCTCACCAGGGTCATCCTACGAGCAGTACTTC
>.|TRBJ1-6|.|TRBV10-2
CASSLEIDNSPLHF
TGCGCCAGCAGCCTTGAGATAGATAATTCACCCCTCCACTTT
>.|TRBJ2-2|TRBD2|TRBV11-2
CASSLGLAGGPSGELFF
TGTGCCAGCAGCTTAGGCCTAGCGGGAGGGCCGAGCGGGGAGCTGTTTTTT
>.|TRBJ2-3|.|TRBV5-1
CASSLELGSMNPDTQYF
TGCGCCAGCAGCTTGGAACTGGGCAGTATGAACCCAGATACGCAGTATTTT
>.|TRBJ1-1|.|TRBV7-8
CASSLRGAQGLGAFF
TGTGCCAGCAGCTTAAGGGGCGCGCAGGGGCTGGGAGCTTTCTTT
>.|TRBJ2-5|.|TRBV5-1
CASMNHNEVTQYF
TGCGCCAGCATGAACCATAACGAGGTCACCCAGTACTTC
>.|TRBJ1-5|.|TRBV5-5
CASSLIQIPNQPQHF
TGTGCCAGCAGCTTGATCCAGATCCCCAATCAGCCCCAGCATTTT
>.|TRBJ2-1|TRBD2|TRBV19
CASSKREGFYNEQFF
TGTGCCAGTAGTAAGCGGGAGGGCTTTTACAATGAGCAGTTCTTC
>.|TRBJ1-2|TRBD1|TRBV4-2
CASSLAEGQANYGYTF
TGTGCCAGCAGCTTGGCCGAGGGACAGGCAAACTATGGCTACACCTTC
>.|TRBJ2-3|.|TRBV14
CASSQVIRGWNTDTQYF
TGTGCCAGCAGCCAAGTTATACGAGGTTGGAACACAGATACGCAGTATTTT
>.|TRBJ1-4|TRBD1|TRBV7-2
CASRGTGETNEKLFF
TGTGCCAGCAGAGGGACAGGGGAGACTAATGAAAAACTGTTTTTT
>.|TRBJ1-4|TRBD1|TRBV6-5
CASSYEGAEKLFF
TGTGCCAGCAGTTACGAGGGGGCTGAAAAACTGTTTTTT
>.|TRBJ2-2|TRBD2|TRBV18
CASSPGTSENTGELFF
TGTGCCAGCTCACCGGGGACTAGCGAAAACACCGGGGAGCTGTTTTTT
>.|TRBJ2-1|TRBD2|TRBV7-3
CASSPGLAGGTGEQFF
TGTGCCAGCAGCCCGGGACTAGCGGGGGGGACGGGTGAGCAGTTCTTC
>.|TRBJ1-5|.|TRBV28
CASSGLRFSNQPQHF
TGTGCCAGCAGCGGGCTACGATTTAGCAATCAGCCCCAGCATTTT
>.|TRBJ2-7|TRBD1|TRBV6-5
CASSYSGTGDKGEQYF
TGTGCCAGCAGTTACTCCGGGACAGGGGACAAGGGCGAGCAGTACTTC
>.|TRBJ2-5|.|TRBV27
CASSLEGSKTQYF
TGTGCCAGCAGTTTGGAGGGGTCGAAGACCCAGTACTTC
>.|TRBJ1-4|.|TRBV2
CASGQGAEKLFF
TGTGCCAGTGGGCAGGGAGCTGAAAAACTGTTTTTT
>.|TRBJ1-2|.|TRBV16
CASSQSSVEVGGYTF
TGTGCCAGCAGCCAATCTTCTGTGGAGGTTGGTGGCTACACCTTC
>.|TRBJ2-7|.|TRBV29-1
CSVVEGRSYEQYF
TGCAGCGTTGTTGAGGGCAGGTCCTACGAGCAGTACTTC
>.|TRBJ2-3|TRBD1|TRBV2
CASRTGSSTDTQYF
TGTGCCAGCAGGACAGGGTCATCCACAGATACGCAGTATTTT
>.|TRBJ1-1|.|TRBV5-1
CASSLRTLGLEAFF
TGCGCCAGCAGCTTGAGGACGCTGGGACTTGAAGCTTTCTTT
>.|TRBJ2-3|.|TRBV5-1
CASSFAGTQWDTQYF
TGCGCCAGCAGCTTCGCGGGTACGCAGTGGGATACGCAGTATTTT
>.|TRBJ2-1|.|TRBV29-1
CSFRGLRVNEQFF
TGCAGCTTCCGGGGGTTGCGAGTGAATGAGCAGTTCTTC
>once|TRBJ1-1|TRBD1|TRBV11-2
CASSSGGTVRNTEAFF
TGTGCCAGCAGCTCGGGAGGGACAGTTCGGAACACTGAAGCTTTCTTT
>.|TRBJ1-4|TRBD1|TRBV27
CASSSGQSPEKLFF
TGTGCCAGCAGCTCGGGACAGTCCCCGGAAAAACTGTTTTTT
>.|TRBJ2-7|TRBD1|TRBV28
CASSLGTGVYEQYF
TGTGCCAGCAGTTTAGGGACAGGGGTCTACGAGCAGTACTTC
>.|TRBJ1-3|.|TRBV27
CASSLSGFPQIASGNTIYF
TGTGCCAGCAGTTTGTCGGGGTTCCCCCAAATAGCGTCTGGAAACACCATATATTTT
>.|TRBJ2-3|TRBD2|TRBV28
CASSLIGPSGAPDTQYF
TGTGCCAGCAGTTTAATCGGGCCTAGCGGAGCCCCAGATACGCAGTATTTT
>.|TRBJ2-5|TRBD2|TRBV7-6
CASSRGGKRQGTQYF
TGTGCCAGCAGCCGGGGGGGAAAACGCCAGGGGACCCAGTACTTC
>.|TRBJ1-4|.|TRBV19
CASSIDTGAKEKLFF
TGTGCCAGTAGTATCGATACGGGGGCAAAAGAAAAACTGTTTTTT
>.|TRBJ2-3|.|TRBV11-2
CASSQSAWGPDTQYF
TGTGCCAGCAGCCAATCAGCATGGGGCCCAGATACGCAGTATTTT
>.|TRBJ2-1|.|TRBV18
CASSPRTQIPGSYNEQFF
TGTGCCAGCTCACCACGTACCCAGATACCGGGCTCCTACAATGAGCAGTTCTTC
>.|TRBJ2-7|.|TRBV5-1
CASRVVSTYEQYF
TGCGCCAGCAGAGTCGTCAGCACCTACGAGCAGTACTTC
>.|TRBJ2-1|.|TRBV4-1
CASSQGLARAKSNEQFF
TGCGCCAGCAGCCAAGGTCTGGCGAGGGCCAAGAGCAATGAGCAGTTCTTC
>.|TRBJ1-5|.|TRBV19
CASSPSDYSNQPQHF
TGTGCCAGTAGTCCTTCGGACTATAGCAATCAGCCCCAGCATTTT
>.|TRBJ2-7|.|TRBV5-5
CASSLAFWSYEQYF
TGTGCCAGCAGCTTGGCTTTTTGGAGCTACGAGCAGTACTTC
>.|TRBJ2-5|TRBD2|TRBV4-2
CASSQGLAGVLGETQYF
TGTGCCAGCAGCCAGGGACTAGCGGGAGTTCTCGGGGAGACCCAGTACTTC
>.|TRBJ2-7|TRBD2|TRBV7-2
CASSTGLAGLPPQYF
TGTGCCAGCAGCACGGGACTAGCGGGGCTCCCCCCCCAGTACTTC
>once|TRBJ1-1|.|TRBV29-1
CSGTGRGTEAFF
TGCAGCGGTACAGGGAGAGGAACTGAAGCTTTCTTT
>.|TRBJ2-7|TRBD1|TRBV6-5
CASSYSGHRGVDEQYF
TGTGCCAGCAGTTACTCTGGTCACAGGGGAGTCGACGAGCAGTACTTC
>.|TRBJ2-1|TRBD2|TRBV5-4
CASSLGSGSSVLHNEQFF
TGTGCCAGCAGCTTGGGTAGCGGGAGCTCCGTCCTCCACAATGAGCAGTTCTTC
>.|TRBJ1-5|.|TRBV27
CASRNRERSQPQHF
TGTGCCAGCAGAAACAGGGAGCGCTCTCAGCCCCAGCATTTT
>.|TRBJ2-1|.|TRBV5-1
CASTLGNEQFF
TGCGCCAGCACACTCGGCAATGAGCAGTTCTTC
>.|TRBJ1-5|TRBD1|TRBV6-1
CASSEIGTGGGQPQHF
TGTGCCAGCAGTGAAATCGGGACAGGGGGCGGTCAGCCCCAGCATTTT
>once|TRBJ1-2|.|TRBV10-3
CAISTDGNYGYTF
TGTGCCATCAGTACCGACGGCAACTATGGCTACACCTTC
>.|TRBJ2-5|TRBD2|TRBV7-9
CASSPRTSEETQYF
TGTGCCAGCAGCCCGCGAACTAGCGAAGAGACCCAGTACTTC
>.|TRBJ1-2|.|TRBV30
CAWSSPGGYTF
TGTGCCTGGAGTTCCCCGGGGGGCTACACCTTC
>.|TRBJ1-1|.|TRBV15
CATSRATGRPNTEAFF
TGTGCCACCAGCAGAGCAACAGGACGGCCGAACACTGAAGCTTTCTTT